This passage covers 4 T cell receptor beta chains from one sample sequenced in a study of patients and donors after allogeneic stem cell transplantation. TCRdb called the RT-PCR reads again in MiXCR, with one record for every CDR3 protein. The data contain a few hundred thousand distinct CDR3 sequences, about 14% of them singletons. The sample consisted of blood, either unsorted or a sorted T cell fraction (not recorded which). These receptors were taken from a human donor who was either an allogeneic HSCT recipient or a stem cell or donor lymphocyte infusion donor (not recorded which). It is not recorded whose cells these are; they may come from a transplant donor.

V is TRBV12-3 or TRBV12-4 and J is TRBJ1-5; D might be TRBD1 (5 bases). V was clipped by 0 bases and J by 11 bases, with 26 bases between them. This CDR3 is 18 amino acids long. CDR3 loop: CASSLALGLVGHPQAQHF. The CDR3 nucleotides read TGTGCCAGCAGTTTAGCGCTGGGCCTGGTCGGACATCCGCAAGCCCAGCATTTT.

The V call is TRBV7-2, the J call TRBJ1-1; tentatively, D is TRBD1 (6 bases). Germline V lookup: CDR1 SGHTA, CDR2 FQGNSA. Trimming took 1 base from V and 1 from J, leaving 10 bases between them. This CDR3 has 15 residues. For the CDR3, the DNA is TGTGCCAGCAGCTTAGGGGCCAGGGGGAACACTGAAGCTTTCTTT. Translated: CASSLGARGNTEAFF.

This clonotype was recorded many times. The CDR3 spells CASSYSQGQETQYF. The DNA of the CDR3 is TGTGCCAGCAGTTACTCGCAGGGACAAGAGACCCAGTACTTC. The chain has TRBV6-5 and TRBJ2-5; tentative D call: TRBD1 (5 bases). This CDR3 comprises 14 residues. Germline V lookup: CDR1 MNHEY, CDR2 SVGAGI. Trimming cost V 0 bases and J 2 bases, with 7 bases left between them.

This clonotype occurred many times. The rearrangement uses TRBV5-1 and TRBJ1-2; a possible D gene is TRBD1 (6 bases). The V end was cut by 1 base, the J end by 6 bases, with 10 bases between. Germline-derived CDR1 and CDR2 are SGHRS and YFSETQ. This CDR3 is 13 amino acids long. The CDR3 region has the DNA TGCGCCAGCAGCTTGACGGACAGTCATGGCTACACCTTC. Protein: CASSLTDSHGYTF. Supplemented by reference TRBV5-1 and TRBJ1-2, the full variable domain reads KAGVTQTPRYLIKTRGQQVTLSCSPISGHRSVSWYQQTPGQGLQFLFEYFSETQRNKGNFPGRFSGRQFSNSRSEMNVSTLELGDSALYLCASSLTDSHGYTFGSGTRLTVV.